Included here is one T cell receptor (beta chain) sequence, with context. These data are taken from a study of cytomegalovirus exposure and HLA in healthy donors. The PCR made use of 60 Vbeta and 13 Jbeta primers. Repertoires were generated with immunoSEQ multiplex PCR, while TCRdb's copy carries only in-frame clones and drops some. The data show about 130,000 clones, about 80% seen once. The V gene's germline CDR1 is MGHRA and CDR2 YSYEKL. This CDR3 is built from 15 residues. The V gene lost 1 base and the J gene lost 7 bases, with 16 bases spanning the gap. V usage is TRBV4-1 and J usage is TRBJ1-1; perhaps TRBD1 as D (6 bases). The receptor was derived from a man younger than 45 in good health and CMV-seronegative. The specimen was PBMCs. The CDR3 nucleotides are TGCGCCAGCAGCCAAGCTCCGGGGGGGGCCGGTGAAGCTTTCTTT. It codes for CASSQAPGGAGEAFF.